This entry lists 10 T cell receptor beta chains sequenced from one sample in a study of shared clonotypes between healthy human individuals. The protocol was immunoSEQ multiplex PCR, while the TCRdb copy is restricted to in-frame clones and leaves out a portion. The table shows roughly 700,000 clones, with around two thirds occurring only once. Input material: memory CD4+ T cells sorted from blood. Subset indicated: CD45RA-negative fraction. These receptors came from a woman in her twenties or thirties in good health.

V gene TRBV28 combines with J gene TRBJ2-2; D possibly matches TRBD1 or TRBD2 (7 bases each). The ends were cut back, 4 bases at V and 6 bases at J, with 18 bases in the middle. Germline-derived CDR1 and CDR2 are MDHEN and SYDVKM. The CDR3 is 16 residues long. This CDR3 reads CASSSTGEGTPGELFF. The CDR3 bases are TGTGCCAGCAGTTCAACAGGGGAGGGCACACCCGGGGAGCTGTTTTTT.

This sequence joins TRBV7-8 and TRBJ2-5; D is possibly TRBD2 (6 bases). V gave up 7 bases and J gave up 1 base, with 13 bases separating them. The CDR3 covers 14 residues. Per the germline V gene, CDR1 is SGHVS and CDR2 is FQNEAQ. The CDR3 nucleotides read TGTGCCAGCATCCAACCCGGGGGCCAAGAGACCCAGTACTTC. This translates into CASIQPGGQETQYF.

The CDR3 here is CASSQSAGGYNEQFF. The DNA for the CDR3 is TGCGCCAGCAGCCAGTCAGCGGGGGGTTACAATGAGCAGTTCTTC. The chain has TRBV5-1 and TRBJ2-1, with 9 bases that match TRBD2. Germline-derived CDR1 and CDR2 are SGHRS and YFSETQ. The CDR3 length is 15 residues. With V trimmed by 4 bases and J by 4 bases, 6 bases remained unmatched.

J is TRBJ2-7 and V is TRBV20-1; D call uncertain. Germline V CDR1 and CDR2: DFQATT, SNEGSKA (reference sequence). This CDR3 has 11 residues. V was cut by 8 bases and J by 3 bases, with 11 bases left in between. CDR3 loop: CSSHNDYEQYF. The CDR3 nucleotides read TGCAGTTCCCATAACGACTACGAGCAGTACTTC.

A few counts support this clone. The genes are TRBV7-9 and TRBJ1-2; TRBD1 matches at 9 bases. Germline V lookup: CDR1 SEHNR, CDR2 FQNEAQ (reference sequence). Trimming cost V 1 base and J 7 bases; bases outside gene matches: 4. CDR3 length: 14 amino acids. In nucleotides, the CDR3 is TGTGCCAGCAGCTTAGGGACAGGGGACCGTGGCTACACCTTC. Translated: CASSLGTGDRGYTF.

The gene calls are TRBV7-3 and TRBJ2-5, with TRBD1 matching over 8 bases. The CDR3 covers 13 residues. From germline, CDR1 is SGHTA and CDR2 FQGTGA. With 5 bases clipped from V and 2 bases from J, the junction kept 1 base outside the gene matches. The CDR3 DNA sequence: TGTGCCAGCAGCAGGACAGGGCAAGAGACCCAGTACTTC. Amino acids: CASSRTGQETQYF.

The sample holds a few counts of this clone. The V call is TRBV10-3, the J call TRBJ2-7, with D possibly matching TRBD1 (6 bases). The CDR3 has 14 amino acids. Germline V gene lookup returns CDR1 ENHRY and CDR2 SYGVKD. V lost 9 bases, J lost 4 bases, and 19 bases lay in between. CDR3 in DNA: TGTGCCATAACAAAATCGGCGGACAGATACGAGCAGTACTTC. Protein: CAITKSADRYEQYF.

The chain links TRBV7-8 to TRBJ2-5; TRBD1 or TRBD2 may be the D gene (6 bases each). The CDR3 covers 16 residues. V lost 5 bases to trimming and J lost 5 bases, with 21 bases between them. The germline gives CDR1 SGHVS, CDR2 FQNEAQ. CDR3 protein: CASSPPRGRNGETQYF. CDR3 coding DNA: TGTGCCAGCAGCCCCCCTCGGGGGCGCAACGGGGAGACCCAGTACTTC.

The chain couples TRBV7-9 to TRBJ2-5, with D tentatively TRBD2 (6 bases). V was clipped by 2 bases and J by 4 bases, with 8 bases between them. Germline V CDR1 and CDR2: SEHNR, FQNEAQ (reference sequence). The CDR3 has 13 residues. Here the CDR3 reads CASSLLGGETQYF. The CDR3 DNA sequence: TGTGCCAGCAGCTTACTCGGGGGAGAGACCCAGTACTTC.

The chain links TRBV5-1 to TRBJ2-7; the match to TRBD2 covers 10 bases. From germline, CDR1 is SGHRS and CDR2 YFSETQ. The CDR3 spans 16 residues. V lost 0 bases to trimming and J lost 2 bases; unmatched junction nucleotides: 5. The CDR3 loop is CASSLVALAGAYEQYF. In nucleotides, the CDR3 is TGCGCCAGCAGCTTGGTTGCCCTAGCGGGAGCCTACGAGCAGTACTTC.